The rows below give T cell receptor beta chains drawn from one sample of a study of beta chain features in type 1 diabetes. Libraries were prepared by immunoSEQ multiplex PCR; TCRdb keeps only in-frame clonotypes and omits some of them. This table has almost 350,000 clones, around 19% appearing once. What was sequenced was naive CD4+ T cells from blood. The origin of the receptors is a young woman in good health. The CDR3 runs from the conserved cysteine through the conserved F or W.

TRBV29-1 CSVTGGGGQPQHF
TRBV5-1 CASRGTGPYYGYTF
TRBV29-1 CSVDGGGTDTQYF
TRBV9 CASSVTGGDTEAFF
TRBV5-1 CASSFQGTSNTGELFF
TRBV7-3 CASSPQGGNYEQYF
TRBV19 CASSIGGTHHEKLFF
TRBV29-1 CSVDHAFNSYNEQFF
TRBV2 CASSGSGYNEQFF
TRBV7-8 CASSFLAGGTEAFF
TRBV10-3 CAISEFEGRGETQYF
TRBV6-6 CASSPQGWSYEQYF
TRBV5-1 CASTPDRLDGELFF
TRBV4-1 CASSHEEEKGGNQPQHF
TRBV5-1 CASSLVLAGSSYEQYF
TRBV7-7 CASSPITGGLGYGYTF
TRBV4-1 CASSQTVGGREQYF
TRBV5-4 CASSIPGQQETQYF
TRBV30 CAWGEFETQYF
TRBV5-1 CASSTRTSNEQFF
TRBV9 CASSVGTSGGSSYNEQFF
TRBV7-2 CASSIGLVETYEQYF
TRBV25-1 CASSEYTTGTSGANVLTF
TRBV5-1 CASSRAGLAGETQYF
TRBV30 CAWSVAGETQYF
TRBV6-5 CASKSEGNQPQHF
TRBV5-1 CASSLSDTGGNEAFF
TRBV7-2 CASSLMSGRVNEQFF
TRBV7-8 CASSLREAGSQPQHF
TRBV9 CASSVVPENTGELFF
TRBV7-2 CASSDSSYEQYF
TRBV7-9 CASSDRRGPTEAFF
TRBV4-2 CASSSRDRNEQFF
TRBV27 CASSLRNEETQYF
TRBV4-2 CASSQWGGNQPQHF